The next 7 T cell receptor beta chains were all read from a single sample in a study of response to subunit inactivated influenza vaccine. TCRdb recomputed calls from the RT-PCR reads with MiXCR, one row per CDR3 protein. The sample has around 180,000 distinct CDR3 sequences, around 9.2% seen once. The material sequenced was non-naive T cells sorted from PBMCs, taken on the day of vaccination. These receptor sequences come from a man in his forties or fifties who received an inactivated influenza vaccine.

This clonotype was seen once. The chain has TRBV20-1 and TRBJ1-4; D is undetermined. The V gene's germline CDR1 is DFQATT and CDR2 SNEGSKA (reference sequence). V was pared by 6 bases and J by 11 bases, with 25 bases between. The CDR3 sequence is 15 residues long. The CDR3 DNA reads TGCAGTGCCCCCATGGACGGACCCGACTGCGGGAAACTGTTTTTT. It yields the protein CSAPMDGPDCGKLFF.

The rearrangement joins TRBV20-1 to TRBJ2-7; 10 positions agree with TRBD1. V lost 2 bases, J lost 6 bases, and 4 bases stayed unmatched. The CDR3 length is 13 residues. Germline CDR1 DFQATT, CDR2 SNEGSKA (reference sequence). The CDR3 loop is CSARYGQGGEQYF. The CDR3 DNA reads TGCAGTGCTAGATACGGACAGGGGGGCGAGCAGTACTTC.

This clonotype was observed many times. The CDR3 nucleotides are TGCGCCAGCAGCTTGTTGGGGGAGGTGGCTGACAATGAGCAGTTCTTC. It translates to CASSLLGEVADNEQFF. The chain combines TRBV5-1 with TRBJ2-1; maybe TRBD2 (6 bases). The V end lost 1 base, the J end lost 5 bases, and 16 bases lay between the germline ends. The length of the CDR3 is 16 residues. Germline V gene lookup returns CDR1 SGHRS and CDR2 YFSETQ.

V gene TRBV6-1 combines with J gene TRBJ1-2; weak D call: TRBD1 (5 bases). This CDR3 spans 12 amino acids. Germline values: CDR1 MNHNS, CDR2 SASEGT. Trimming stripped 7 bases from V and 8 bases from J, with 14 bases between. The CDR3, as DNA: TGTGCCAGCACTCTGGCGGGGGTCGGCTACACCTTC. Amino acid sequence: CASTLAGVGYTF.

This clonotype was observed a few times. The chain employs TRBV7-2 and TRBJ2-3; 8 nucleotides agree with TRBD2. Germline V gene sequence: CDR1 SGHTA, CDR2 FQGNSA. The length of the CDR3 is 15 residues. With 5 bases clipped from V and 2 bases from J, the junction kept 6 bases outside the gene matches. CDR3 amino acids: CASSARGGLTDTQYF. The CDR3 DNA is TGTGCCAGCAGCGCTCGGGGGGGCCTCACAGATACGCAGTATTTT.

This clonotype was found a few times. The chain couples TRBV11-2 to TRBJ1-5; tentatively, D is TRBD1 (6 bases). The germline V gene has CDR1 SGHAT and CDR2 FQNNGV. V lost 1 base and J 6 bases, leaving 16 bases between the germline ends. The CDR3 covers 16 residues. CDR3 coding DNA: TGTGCCAGCAGCTTAGGCGACTCGGGAGGGGGTCAGCCCCAGCATTTT. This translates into CASSLGDSGGGQPQHF.

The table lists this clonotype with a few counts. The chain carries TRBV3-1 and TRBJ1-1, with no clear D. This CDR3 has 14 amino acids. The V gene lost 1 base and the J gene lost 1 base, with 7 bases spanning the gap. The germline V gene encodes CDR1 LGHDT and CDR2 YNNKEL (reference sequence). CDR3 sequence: CASSQAGQNTEAFF. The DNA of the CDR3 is TGTGCCAGCAGCCAAGCTGGGCAGAACACTGAAGCTTTCTTT.